These T cell receptor beta chains were read from a single sample in a study of cytomegalovirus exposure and HLA in healthy donors. Measured with immunoSEQ multiplex PCR; TCRdb has only the in-frame clones, and not every one. The profile shows under 200,000 clones, about four fifths of them singletons. Specimen: PBMCs. These receptors originate from a woman aged 45-65 years in good health and CMV-seronegative. CDR3s include the opening cysteine and the closing phenylalanine or tryptophan. The D gene is left open where the match is weak. The size field is filled for only some rows; it gives once, few, many or a size class.

CDR3: CASSSRDTSTDTQYF
DNA: TGCGCCAGCAGCTCCCGGGACACCAGCACAGATACGCAGTATTTT
D: -
size: -
V: TRBV5-1
J: TRBJ2-3

CDR3: CASSLETNNLHF
DNA: TGTGCCAGCAGCTTGGAGACAAATAACCTCCACTTT
D: -
size: -
V: TRBV5-5
J: TRBJ1-6

CDR3: CASREGRSNQPQHF
DNA: TGTGCCAGCAGGGAGGGGAGATCAAATCAGCCCCAGCATTTT
D: -
size: -
V: TRBV6-6
J: TRBJ1-5

CDR3: CASSRQASSYNEQFF
DNA: TGTGCCAGTAGTCGTCAGGCAAGCTCCTACAATGAGCAGTTCTTC
D: -
size: -
V: TRBV19
J: TRBJ2-1

CDR3: CASTRGTSGGLPSYEQYF
DNA: TGCGCCAGCACCCGAGGTACTAGCGGGGGCCTTCCCTCCTACGAGCAGTACTTC
D: TRBD2
size: -
V: TRBV5-1
J: TRBJ2-7

CDR3: CASSMLGRRGNSPLHF
DNA: TGTGCCAGTAGTATGCTGGGGAGGAGGGGAAATTCACCCCTCCACTTT
D: -
size: -
V: TRBV19
J: TRBJ1-6

CDR3: CASGLAGIGELFF
DNA: TGTGCCAGCGGACTAGCGGGGATCGGGGAGCTGTTTTTT
D: TRBD2
size: -
V: TRBV6-1
J: TRBJ2-2

CDR3: CASSRSSQETQYF
DNA: TGTGCCAGCAGTAGGAGCAGCCAAGAGACCCAGTACTTC
D: -
size: -
V: TRBV6-5
J: TRBJ2-5

CDR3: CSSSFFWDRLDNEQFF
DNA: TGTTCCAGCAGCTTTTTCTGGGACAGGTTAGACAATGAGCAGTTCTTC
D: TRBD1
size: -
V: TRBV7-9
J: TRBJ2-1

CDR3: CATSRDLTANYGYTF
DNA: TGTGCCACCAGCAGAGATCTTACAGCTAACTATGGCTACACCTTC
D: -
size: -
V: TRBV15
J: TRBJ1-2

CDR3: CASSQGARGEAFF
DNA: TGTGCCAGCAGTCAGGGGGCGCGCGGTGAAGCTTTCTTT
D: TRBD1
size: -
V: TRBV28
J: TRBJ1-1

CDR3: CASSLRSAGDYEQYF
DNA: TGTGCCAGCAGCCTCCGCTCAGCGGGGGACTACGAGCAGTACTTC
D: TRBD2
size: -
V: TRBV13
J: TRBJ2-7

CDR3: CATSIFKGAGEQYF
DNA: TGTGCCACCAGCATTTTTAAGGGGGCTGGCGAGCAGTACTTC
D: TRBD1
size: -
V: TRBV15
J: TRBJ2-7

CDR3: CASSLDRAGGGELFF
DNA: TGTGCCAGCAGCTTAGACAGGGCCGGCGGCGGGGAGCTGTTTTTT
D: TRBD1
size: -
V: TRBV5-5
J: TRBJ2-2

CDR3: CASSTGGLSYNSPLHF
DNA: TGTGCCAGCAGTACGGGGGGACTCTCCTATAATTCACCCCTCCACTTT
D: -
size: -
V: TRBV27
J: TRBJ1-6

CDR3: CVNAEGLDEKLFF
DNA: TGCGTCAACGCGGAGGGGCTGGATGAAAAACTGTTTTTT
D: -
size: -
V: TRBV4-3
J: TRBJ1-4

CDR3: CASSHPDRVNSPLHF
DNA: TGCGCCAGCAGCCACCCGGACAGGGTCAATTCACCCCTCCACTTT
D: TRBD1
size: -
V: TRBV5-1
J: TRBJ1-6

CDR3: CASSQLSTSGVDEQFF
DNA: TGCGCCAGCAGCCAACTCTCTACTAGCGGGGTCGATGAGCAGTTCTTC
D: TRBD2
size: -
V: TRBV4-3
J: TRBJ2-1

CDR3: CASSPLGGLAGDEQFF
DNA: TGTGCCAGCAGCCCTTTAGGGGGACTAGCGGGGGATGAGCAGTTCTTC
D: TRBD2
size: -
V: TRBV9
J: TRBJ2-1

CDR3: CASSLRGYGYTF
DNA: TGTGCCAGCAGCTTGCGGGGGTATGGCTACACCTTC
D: -
size: -
V: TRBV5-5
J: TRBJ1-2

CDR3: CASSPTGRVQETQYF
DNA: TGTGCCAGCAGCCCGACAGGGCGAGTTCAAGAGACCCAGTACTTC
D: TRBD1
size: -
V: TRBV7-2
J: TRBJ2-5

CDR3: CASSIGTGTSYEQYF
DNA: TGTGCCAGCAGTATTGGGACAGGTACTTCCTACGAGCAGTACTTC
D: TRBD1
size: once
V: TRBV6-5
J: TRBJ2-7

CDR3: CASSPSGRTTNYGYTF
DNA: TGTGCCAGCTCACCGAGTGGACGGACTACTAACTATGGCTACACCTTC
D: -
size: -
V: TRBV18
J: TRBJ1-2

CDR3: CASLRTGSYEQYF
DNA: TGTGCCAGCCTTCGGACAGGGTCCTACGAGCAGTACTTC
D: TRBD1
size: -
V: TRBV11-2
J: TRBJ2-7

CDR3: CASSTYSQETQYF
DNA: TGTGCCAGTAGTACGTACAGCCAAGAGACCCAGTACTTC
D: -
size: -
V: TRBV19
J: TRBJ2-5

CDR3: CASSLYNDRGWGEQFF
DNA: TGTGCCAGCAGCCTATATAACGACAGGGGATGGGGTGAGCAGTTCTTC
D: TRBD1
size: -
V: TRBV13
J: TRBJ2-1

CDR3: CASASVSYEQYF
DNA: TGTGCCAGCGCATCTGTCTCCTACGAGCAGTACTTC
D: -
size: -
V: TRBV7-2
J: TRBJ2-7

CDR3: CASSLASGTGPIYGYTF
DNA: TGCGCCAGCAGCTTGGCCTCGGGGACAGGGCCCATCTATGGCTACACCTTC
D: TRBD1
size: -
V: TRBV5-1
J: TRBJ1-2

CDR3: CASSFGTENTEAFF
DNA: TGTGCCAGCAGCTTTGGGACAGAGAACACTGAAGCTTTCTTT
D: TRBD1
size: -
V: TRBV7-9
J: TRBJ1-1

CDR3: CASSLSGIAGGNEQFF
DNA: TGTGCCAGCAGTTTATCGGGGATAGCGGGAGGGAATGAGCAGTTCTTC
D: TRBD2
size: -
V: TRBV27
J: TRBJ2-1

CDR3: CASSYSSSEAFF
DNA: TGTGCCAGCAGCTACTCAAGTTCTGAAGCCTTCTTT
D: -
size: -
V: TRBV6-4
J: TRBJ1-1

CDR3: CASTRTGNGYTF
DNA: TGTGCCAGCACCCGGACAGGGAATGGCTACACCTTC
D: TRBD1
size: -
V: TRBV6-5
J: TRBJ1-2